This T cell receptor (beta chain) was profiled in a study of T cells in Graves' hyperthyroidism and ophthalmopathy (dated by TCRdb to the late 2010s). About the full investigation: Peripheral blood was collected at initial diagnosis, before any treatment. To identify distinguishing TCR V-J signatures, a discovery cohort of 100 or so patients was used, comprising some 45 with Graves' ophthalmopathy and some 60 with stable Graves' hyperthyroidism. Prospective prediction of ophthalmopathy was tested in an independent validation cohort consisting of 18 to 20 hyperthyroidism patients and some 17 patients who later progressed to ophthalmopathy. The roughly 91 discovery patients were randomly split 7:3 into training and test sets. The study also compared thyroid tissue and blood T-cell repertoires from more than five Graves' hyperthyroidism patients. Following sampling, methimazole starting at 30 mg daily was given to hyperthyroidism patients, and high-dose intravenous methylprednisolone was given to ophthalmopathy patients. The paper describes TCR Vbeta CDR3 sequencing of about 140 peripheral blood samples, made up of around 41 ophthalmopathy patients, some 80 hyperthyroidism patients and 17 progressor patients. Overall results and qualifications from the work: A model built on a 13 V-J signature distinguished ophthalmopathy from stable hyperthyroidism, reaching over 85% sensitivity and about 81% specificity in cross-validation and 80%/75% in testing. Sample size was not statistically predetermined, and investigators were not blinded to group allocation. During validation, the model predicted progression to ophthalmopathy a median of approximately six months ahead of onset, with almost 71% sensitivity and almost 75% specificity. Blood samples also contained most of the expanded thyroid clonotypes (frequency above 0.001), which suggests that blood repertoires may reflect thyroid immune responses.

This clonotype was picked up a small number of times. What antigen it recognizes has not been identified. Base qualities are not provided; no much larger clone lies one nucleotide away. Stable Graves' hyperthyroidism was defined as the absence of progression to ophthalmopathy over 18 months of follow-up. Hyperthyroidism patients were aged 18 to 65 years and newly diagnosed, with disease duration of less than 2 months. Patients with uncontrolled infections, other autoimmune diseases, pregnancy or lactation were excluded. Diagnoses were established on the basis of clinical symptoms, serum thyroxine and TRAb, thyroid ultrasound, and orbital computed tomography. PBMCs were isolated from about 10 ml of fresh peripheral blood by Ficoll-Paque density gradient centrifugation. Total RNA was extracted with Trizol reagent, and quality was checked on an Agilent 2100 Bioanalyzer. Amplification of TCR beta CDR3 regions was carried out from RNA transcripts. The TCR CDR3 was subjected to a first round of RT-PCR using the HTBI primer set and the Qiagen OneStep RT-PCR kit. Libraries were constructed in a second round of multiplex PCR, after which size selection and purification were performed. The libraries were sequenced on an Illumina HiSeq2000 using paired-end 100 bp reads. Per the original workflow: SOAPnuke was used to process the raw data, removing reads that contained adapters or uncalled bases, had a mean Phred below 15, or lacked an exact match to the constant primer or identifier. COPE v1.2.5 was used to merge the high-quality paired reads, and each unique nucleotide sequence was defined as a clonotype. MiTCR v1.1 was used to align the clonotypes against IMGT TRBV, TRBD and TRBJ reference segments. The analysis included only V-J combinations with a frequency above 0.0001, which together covered around 99% of the repertoires. A TCS score was defined as the ratio between F50 (clonal expansion) and ExV (chaos), using BLOSUM62-based TCRdist between CDR3 peptides within each V-J. Welch's t-statistics and random forest reduced roughly 500 V-J features to under 15, which were used in a naive Bayes classifier (R e1071). The public reads were run again by TCRdb, first through fastp at Q25 and then through MiXCR, and only productive beta chains were kept. Each record represents a unique CDR3 protein, reported with the most common genes and DNA among its rows. Clone size and V and J calls follow TCRdb, not the original study. For this sample there are about 500,000 distinct CDR3 sequences; over 15% appear just once. Clones ranked in the top ten supply 15% to 20% of the sample.

Relative to germline, V is missing 4 bases and J is missing 0 bases, with 14 bases of the junction outside any gene match. The CDR1 and CDR2 encoded by the germline V gene are SGHRS and YFSETQ. From the cysteine through the phenylalanine, the CDR3 covers 18 amino acids. CDR3 DNA only is kept here, 54 bases in frame from base 1. The sample comprised blood. This TCR derives from a woman in her late teens or twenties with Graves' hyperthyroidism. Recombination linked TRBV5-1 to TRBJ1-1; a stretch of 8 junction bases matches TRBD1. The sequenced DNA: TGCGCCAGCAGCGCACATGGACAGGGAGGGAATTTGAACACTGAAGCTTTCTTT. It translates to CASSAHGQGGNLNTEAFF.